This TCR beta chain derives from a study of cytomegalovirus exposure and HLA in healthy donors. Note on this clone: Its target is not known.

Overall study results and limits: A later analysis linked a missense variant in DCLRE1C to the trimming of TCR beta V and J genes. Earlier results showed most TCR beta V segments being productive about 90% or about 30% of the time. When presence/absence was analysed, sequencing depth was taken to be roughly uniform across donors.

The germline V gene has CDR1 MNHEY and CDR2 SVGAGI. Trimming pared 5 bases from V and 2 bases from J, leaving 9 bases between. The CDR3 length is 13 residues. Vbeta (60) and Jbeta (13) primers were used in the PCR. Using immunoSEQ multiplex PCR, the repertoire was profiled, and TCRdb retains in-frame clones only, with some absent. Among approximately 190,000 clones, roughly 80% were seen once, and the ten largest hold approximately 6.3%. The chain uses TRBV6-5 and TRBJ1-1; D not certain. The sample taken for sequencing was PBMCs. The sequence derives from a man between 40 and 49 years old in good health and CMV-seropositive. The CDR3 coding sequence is TGTGCCAGCAGTGCGGGAGCTAACACTGAAGCTTTCTTT. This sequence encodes CASSAGANTEAFF.